This T cell receptor (beta chain) was captured by sequencing in a study of blood T cell repertoires in COVID-19 (dated by TCRdb to the early 2020s). In the study overall: Samples covering the acute and convalescent phases of COVID-19 were provided by collaborators in the United States, Italy and Spain. The repertoires were made available in a free public database intended to serve as a resource for research on the immune response to SARS-CoV-2. Subjects who had been exposed to COVID-19, were actively infected with it, or had recovered from it provided the deeply sampled blood TCRbeta repertoires that made up the dataset. The prospective study material was composed of cDNA or gDNA derived from T cells, B-cell-depleted T cells, or PBMCs. Where available, HLA class I and class II types were obtained from metadata supplied by the sample provider rather than from assay-based typing. Sample metadata almost always included a de-identified subject ID, COVID-19 status, age in years and sex. Samples came from the ongoing ImmuneRACE study (first 160 participants) plus 1,254 subjects from 6 global collaborators. What the work shows at the level of the full study, not this receptor alone: The amount of clinical and demographic metadata varied by source and participant and was provided uncurated.

TCRbeta CDR3 regions were amplified from genomic DNA using the immunoSEQ Assay, a bias-controlled multiplex PCR. The source study handled its data this way. The number of nucleated cells in each sample was estimated by amplification of reference gene primers within the assay. Sequence reads were collapsed and filtered to measure the absolute abundance of every unique TCRbeta CDR3 rearrangement. For each sample, productive Simpson clonality was calculated by taking the square root of Simpson's diversity index across productive rearrangements. The immuneACCESS repertoire file appears here via TCRdb, limited to in-frame rearrangements. These files lack a portion of the clones; in checked studies, under half of the deficit traces to unresolved V genes, and the cause of the others is not known. D and trimming were read from the DNA, whereas the V and J calls and clone size are those reported in that table. In this sample the table shows 150,000 to 160,000 clones, approximately 86% of which occur a single time. The ten biggest clones cover 2% to 3% of the sample.

The collaborating institutions used their own protocols to collect whole blood in K2EDTA tubes. For TCRbeta analysis, collaborator samples were shipped as frozen whole blood, as isolated PBMCs, or as DNA extracted from either sample type. In the germline V gene (reference sequence), CDR1 corresponds to LNHDA and CDR2 to SQIVND. The CDR3 contains 17 residues, cysteine and phenylalanine counted. Just the 51-base CDR3 DNA is kept, in frame starting at base 1. V loses 4 bases, J loses 0 bases, and the germline ends lie 15 bases apart. As regards this clone: Its antigen remains unidentified. Base quality data are lacking; no much larger clone is found one base away.

The receptor comes from a woman aged 65 to 85 with acute or convalescent COVID-19. Sample: peripheral blood. The sequence is built from TRBV19 and TRBJ1-4; TRBD1 might be the D gene, on 6 matching bases. The CDR3 reads CASSKNPYRATNEKLFF. The DNA sequence is given as TGTGCCAGTAGTAAAAATCCCTACAGGGCAACTAATGAAAAACTGTTTTTT.